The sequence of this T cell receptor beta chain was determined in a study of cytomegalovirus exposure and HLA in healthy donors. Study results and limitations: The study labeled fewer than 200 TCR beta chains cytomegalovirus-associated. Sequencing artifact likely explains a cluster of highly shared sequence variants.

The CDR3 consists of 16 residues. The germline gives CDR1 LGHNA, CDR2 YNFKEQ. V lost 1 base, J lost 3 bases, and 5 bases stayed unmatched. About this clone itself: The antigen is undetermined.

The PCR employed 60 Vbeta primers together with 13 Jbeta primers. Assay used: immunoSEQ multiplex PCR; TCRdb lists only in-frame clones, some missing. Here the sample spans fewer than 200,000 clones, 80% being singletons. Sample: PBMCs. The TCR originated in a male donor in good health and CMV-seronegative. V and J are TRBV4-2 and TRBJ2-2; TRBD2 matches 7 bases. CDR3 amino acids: CASSQGGGLDTGELFF. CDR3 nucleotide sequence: TGTGCCAGCAGCCAAGGGGGGGGGTTGGACACCGGGGAGCTGTTTTTT.